These 26 T cell receptor beta chains were all obtained from the same sample, sequenced in a study of molecular identifiers for immune sequencing clone quantification. TCRdb fed the PCR reads into MiXCR, producing one record per CDR3 protein. The table records 75,000 to 100,000 distinct CDR3 sequences, 15% to 20% of them present only once. Sequenced: naive CD8+ T cells from blood, with Jurkat cell RNA spiked in. Sample subset: FACS-sorted CD8+CD4-CCR7+CD45RA+ naive T cells. The receptors here all came from a human donor in good health. Some libraries in this study had Jurkat cell RNA spiked in.

This chain connects TRBV7-9 to TRBJ2-3; 8 nucleotides agree with TRBD2. The CDR3 contains 16 residues. Per the germline V gene, CDR1 is SEHNR and CDR2 is FQNEAQ (reference sequence). Trimming cost V 2 bases and J 4 bases; bases outside gene matches: 8. In nucleotides, the CDR3 is TGTGCCAGCAGCTTAAGTGGATGGCGGGGGGCAGATACGCAGTATTTT. It is translated as CASSLSGWRGADTQYF.

As regards this clonotype: A much larger clone sits a single nucleotide away, making a read error possible. The chain joins TRBV7-9 to TRBJ1-5; D might be TRBD1 (6 bases). There are 14 residues in the CDR3. CDR1 is SEHNR, CDR2 FQNEAQ, per germline (reference sequence). DNA of the CDR3: TGTGCCTGCAGCTTAACAGGGTCCAATCAGCCCCAGCATTTT. Protein product: CACSLTGSNQPQHF.

This clonotype was seen only a few times. This rearrangement joins TRBV7-9 to TRBJ2-3; D is possibly TRBD2 (5 bases). V lost 11 bases to trimming and J lost 5 bases, with 20 bases between them. The CDR3 length is 14 residues. CDR1 and CDR2 (germline): SEHNR, FQNEAQ (reference sequence). CDR3 loop: CASERPLALDTQYF. The DNA of the CDR3 is TGTGCCTCAGAGCGGCCTCTAGCCTTAGATACGCAGTATTTT.

The chain couples TRBV20-1 to TRBJ2-1, with D unresolved. V lost 3 bases, J lost 3 bases, and 9 bases lay in between. The CDR3 covers 13 residues. Germline V CDR1 and CDR2: DFQATT, SNEGSKA (reference sequence). The CDR3 DNA follows: TGCAGTGCTAGTATGCAGAGCTACAATGAGCAGTTCTTC. Its translation is CSASMQSYNEQFF.

This clonotype was detected ten times or more. The CDR3: CASSGIEETQYF. Written as DNA, the CDR3 is TGTGCCAGCAGCGGGATTGAAGAGACCCAGTACTTC. The rearrangement uses TRBV9 and TRBJ2-5; D is undetermined. V lost 3 bases to trimming and J lost 3 bases, with 6 bases between them. The CDR3 sequence is 12 residues long. Germline assignment: CDR1 SGDLS and CDR2 YYNGEE. Supplemented by reference TRBV9 and TRBJ2-5, the full variable domain reads DSGVTQTPKHLITATGQRVTLRCSPRSGDLSVYWYQQSLDQGLQFLIQYYNGEERAKGNILERFSAQQFPDLHSELNLSSLELGDSALYFCASSGIEETQYFGPGTRLLVL.

This clonotype was counted ten times or more. This chain joins TRBV4-1 and TRBJ1-1; maybe TRBD1 (5 bases). This CDR3 is built from 15 residues. V was shortened by 0 bases and J by 1 base, with 9 bases between the two germline ends. Germline V gene lookup returns CDR1 MGHRA and CDR2 YSYEKL. CDR3 coding DNA: TGCGCCAGCAGCCAAGAGGCAGGGTCGAACACTGAAGCTTTCTTT. Its protein product is CASSQEAGSNTEAFF.

This clonotype was counted ten times or more. The chain has TRBV18 and TRBJ2-3; TRBD2 is a possible D gene (6 bases). V was shortened by 5 bases and J by 0 bases, with 27 bases between the two germline ends. This CDR3 is built from 20 residues. From germline, CDR1 is KGHSH and CDR2 LQKENI. Here the CDR3 reads CASSTTAGVELARSTDTQYF. The DNA of the CDR3 is TGTGCCAGCTCAACCACGGCCGGGGTCGAACTAGCCCGAAGCACAGATACGCAGTATTTT. Combining the CDR3 with reference TRBV18 and TRBJ2-3 gives the whole variable domain NAGVMQNPRHLVRRRGQEARLRCSPMKGHSHVYWYRQLPEEGLKFMVYLQKENIIDESGMPKERFSAEFPKEGPSILRIQQVVRGDSAAYFCASSTTAGVELARSTDTQYFGPGTRLTVL.

A word on this clonotype: Just one base apart from a much larger clone, this may be a read error. The rearrangement joins TRBV28 to TRBJ1-1, with D unclear. Germline CDR1 MDHEN, CDR2 SYDVKM. This CDR3 comprises 13 residues. CDR3 DNA sequence: TGTACCAGCAGTAACGACGGGAACACTGAAGCTTTCTTT. This gives the protein CTSSNDGNTEAFF.

Many counts were recorded for this clonotype. The chain is built from TRBV29-1 and TRBJ2-5; 7 nucleotides match TRBD2. Germline CDR1 and CDR2: SQVTM and ANQGSEA. V shed 3 bases, J shed 3 bases, and the junction held 4 bases outside the gene matches. The length of the CDR3 is 13 residues. As DNA, the CDR3 is TGCAGCGTTGATGGGGGGAGGGAAGAGACCCAGTACTTC. The encoded protein is CSVDGGREETQYF.

Points on this clonotype: One base away lies a much larger clone, so this may be a sequencing read error. V and J are TRBV9 and TRBJ2-5; tentative D call: TRBD1 (6 bases). CDR3 size: 13 residues. V was trimmed by 3 bases and J by 5 bases, leaving 11 bases between them. Germline V gene sequence: CDR1 SGDLS, CDR2 YYNGEE. The CDR3 region is CASSAGELETQYF. As DNA, the CDR3 is TGTGCCAGCAGCGCAGGGGAGCTGGAGACCCAGTACTTC.

This clonotype has ten or more counts. The chain employs TRBV7-2 and TRBJ2-3; D perhaps matches TRBD2 (6 bases). This CDR3 contains 18 residues. V lost 3 bases to trimming and J lost 4 bases, with 23 bases between them. The germline V gene encodes CDR1 SGHTA and CDR2 FQGNSA. DNA for the CDR3: TGTGCCAGCAGCTTTTCGGTAGTAGCGGCCCGCCCCCCAGATACGCAGTATTTT. It encodes CASSFSVVAARPPDTQYF.

This clonotype appeared many times. V is TRBV12-5 and J is TRBJ1-4; 7 bases map to TRBD1. Germline loops: CDR1 LGHNT, CDR2 FRNRAP. The CDR3 spans 17 residues. The ends lost 2 bases at V and 5 bases at J; junction bases unmatched: 11. For the CDR3, the DNA is TGTGCTAGTGGTTTGCCAACCGGGACAGCCAAAAATGAAAAACTGTTTTTT. As protein: CASGLPTGTAKNEKLFF.

The sample holds many counts of this clonotype. V usage is TRBV6-5 and J usage is TRBJ2-5, with D tentatively TRBD2 (7 bases). CDR1 MNHEY and CDR2 SVGAGI come from the germline V gene. V lost 8 bases, J lost 5 bases, and 15 bases lay in between. The length of the CDR3 is 13 residues. The CDR3 loop is CASRTGRVETQYF. The CDR3 region has the DNA TGTGCCAGCCGAACAGGGAGGGTGGAGACCCAGTACTTC.

This clonotype was observed at least ten times. The chain has TRBV7-9 and TRBJ2-1; D unclear. The germline CDR1 and CDR2 sequences are SEHNR and FQNEAQ (reference sequence). CDR3 length equals 13 residues. Deletions cut 0 bases from V and 8 bases from J, with 8 bases between. As DNA, the CDR3 is TGTGCCAGCAGCTTAGCGTTCGTCGATGAGCAGTTCTTC. This encodes CASSLAFVDEQFF.

This clonotype has ten or more counts. This rearrangement joins TRBV4-3 to TRBJ2-7, with TRBD1 matching over 9 bases. The CDR3 is 16 amino acids. J lost 2 bases, V lost 0 bases, and 5 bases had no gene match. Germline V gene data show CDR1 as LGHNA and CDR2 as YSLEER. The DNA of the CDR3 is TGCGCCAGCAGCCAAGATACAGGGGGCTATCCCTACGAGCAGTACTTC. Its translation is CASSQDTGGYPYEQYF.

This clonotype occurred many times. CDR3: CASRTGLAGRDNEQFF. CDR3 DNA: TGTGCCAGCAGAACGGGACTAGCGGGGCGAGACAATGAGCAGTTCTTC. This chain uses TRBV6-2 or TRBV6-3 with TRBJ2-1; 13 bases are a match to TRBD2. Germline V gene data show CDR1 as MNHEY and CDR2 as SVGEGT. J was trimmed by 5 bases and V by 6 bases; bases with no gene match: 7. The CDR3 length is 16 residues.

This clonotype was recorded at least ten times. The rearrangement links TRBV20-1 to TRBJ2-3; TRBD2 agrees at 7 bases. The germline V gene has CDR1 DFQATT and CDR2 SNEGSKA (reference sequence). V shed 6 bases and J 3 bases; nucleotides not matched to a gene: 12. This CDR3 comprises 15 residues. The CDR3 bases are TGCAGTGCGCAAGGGGAGGGCTTAAAGACAGATACGCAGTATTTT. Its protein is CSAQGEGLKTDTQYF.

In its sample, this clonotype was seen many times. The chain uses TRBV7-8 and TRBJ2-1; 8 bases match TRBD1. Germline V gives CDR1 SGHVS, CDR2 FQNEAQ. Trimming took 1 base from V and 5 from J; bases not matched to a gene: 1. The CDR3 runs to 14 residues. The CDR3 DNA reads TGTGCCAGCAGCTTAGACAGGGGGGACAATGAGCAGTTCTTC. Translated: CASSLDRGDNEQFF.

About this clonotype itself: One end of the junction varies from germline; a read error may be responsible. The rearrangement joins TRBV6-6 to TRBJ2-1; D gene ambiguous. Germline CDR1 and CDR2: MNHNY and SVGAGI (reference sequence). The length of the CDR3 is 10 residues. CDR3 nucleotide sequence: TGTGCCAGCAGGAACAATGAGCAGCTCTTC. Translating gives CASRNNEQLF.

The sample holds many counts of this clonotype. V and J are TRBV19 and TRBJ2-7; D tentatively reads TRBD1 or TRBD2 (5 bases each). CDR3 size: 14 residues. V lost 5 bases to trimming and J lost 4 bases, with 15 bases between them. Germline-derived CDR1 and CDR2 are LNHDA and SQIVND (reference sequence). Here the CDR3 reads CASSDPWGGYEQYF. Here the CDR3 DNA reads TGTGCCAGTAGTGATCCCTGGGGCGGGTACGAGCAGTACTTC.

This clonotype was seen repeatedly, ten times or more. V gene TRBV5-4 combines with J gene TRBJ1-1, with D maybe TRBD1 (5 bases). With 2 bases removed from V and 1 base from J, the gap between germline ends came to 12 bases. This CDR3 spans 15 amino acids. Germline V gene sequence: CDR1 SGHNT, CDR2 YYREEE (reference sequence). The CDR3 sequence is CASSLLGDSNTEAFF. CDR3 nucleotide sequence: TGTGCCAGCAGCTTATTGGGGGATTCGAACACTGAAGCTTTCTTT.

This clonotype was seen at least ten times. The chain couples TRBV27 to TRBJ2-7; TRBD1 aligns across 7 bases. The CDR3 is 14 amino acids. The germline gives CDR1 MNHEY, CDR2 SMNVEV (reference sequence). V gave up 8 bases and J gave up 3 bases; unmatched junction bases: 10. The CDR3 here is CASGRDSSYYEQYF. CDR3 coding DNA: TGTGCCAGCGGCCGGGACAGTAGTTACTACGAGCAGTACTTC.

The V call is TRBV6-1, the J call TRBJ2-1, with 8 bases aligning to TRBD2. J was trimmed by 2 bases and V by 2 bases; bases with no gene match: 5. Germline V gene data show CDR1 as MNHNS and CDR2 as SASEGT. This CDR3 has 16 amino acids. The CDR3 coding sequence is TGTGCCAGCAGTGAACGCAGCGGGGGCCCCTACAATGAGCAGTTCTTC. Protein sequence: CASSERSGGPYNEQFF.

At least ten counts were recorded for this clonotype. V gene TRBV27 combines with J gene TRBJ1-1, with TRBD1 as a possible D gene (5 bases). In germline, CDR1 is MNHEY, CDR2 SMNVEV (reference sequence). The CDR3 runs 13 residues. V lost 5 bases and J lost 2, with 9 bases in between. CDR3 bases: TGTGCCAGCAGTCGACAGACTAACACTGAAGCTTTCTTT. Its translation is CASSRQTNTEAFF.

As concerns this clonotype: With a much larger clone just one base away, this may be a read error. V and J are TRBV2 and TRBJ2-1; D might be TRBD1 (6 bases). Trimming pared 1 base from V and 7 bases from J, leaving 11 bases between. The CDR3 covers 14 residues. Germline V gene data show CDR1 as SNHLY and CDR2 as FYNNEI. Here the CDR3 DNA reads TGTGCCAGCAGTGAAGTCAGGGGCTGGAATGAGCAGTTCTTC. It is translated as CASSEVRGWNEQFF.

This clonotype has at least ten counts. V usage is TRBV4-3 and J usage is TRBJ2-2, with 9 bases lining up with TRBD2. V lost 0 bases, J lost 0 bases, and 5 bases stayed unmatched. Germline V gene sequence: CDR1 LGHNA, CDR2 YSLEER. The CDR3 is 18 residues long. The CDR3 DNA follows: TGCGCCAGCAGCCAAGAGTTTAGCGGGGGCCCGAACACCGGGGAGCTGTTTTTT. This codes for CASSQEFSGGPNTGELFF.